The clone carrying this T cell receptor (beta chain) was counted only a few times. This sample was taken from a study of blood T cell repertoires in COVID-19. Study summary: There were acute and convalescent COVID-19 samples, and they came from the United States, Italy and Spain.

Methods used by the authors: Amplified reference gene primers provided the basis for estimating nucleated cell counts. Libraries were prepared by immunoSEQ multiplex PCR; TCRdb keeps only in-frame clonotypes and omits some of them. That table is the source of V, J and clone size, and D and trimming were worked out from the DNA. The data contain over 140,000 clones, about 80% of them seen just once; the ten biggest clones take up over 2.5%. V shed 4 bases and J shed 2 bases, with 10 bases lying between them. Germline CDR1 is MGHDK and CDR2 is SYGVNS. The length of the CDR3 is 14 residues. Researchers sorted participants into cohorts using their self-reported clinical history. Two negative PCRs, clearance, or symptom resolution had been documented for recovered Cohort 3 donors.

Sequencing used PBMCs or T cells enriched from blood (not recorded which). The TCR comes from a woman in her forties or fifties who had recovered from COVID-19. The rearrangement joins TRBV25-1 to TRBJ2-3, with unresolved D. The CDR3 sequence: CASSGFSFTDTQYF. CDR3 in DNA: TGTGCCAGCAGTGGTTTCTCCTTCACAGATACGCAGTATTTT.